A single T cell receptor beta chain is shown here with its context. Germline V gives CDR1 SGDLS, CDR2 YYNGEE. V shed 0 bases, J shed 3 bases, and the junction held 3 bases outside the gene matches. This CDR3 is built from 16 residues. This sample is drawn from a study of blood T cell repertoires in COVID-19. Study background: Specimens from acute and convalescent COVID-19 originated in the United States, Italy and Spain. Nucleic acid was either cDNA or gDNA, and it came from T cells, B-cell-depleted T cells, or PBMCs.

In the original workflow: Reference gene primer amplification gave estimated nucleated cell counts. Profiling relied on immunoSEQ multiplex PCR, and the TCRdb table lists in-frame clones only, not all of them. The V and J calls and clone size are taken from that table; D and trimming were inferred from the DNA. The sample consists of roughly 80,000 clones, about four fifths of them appearing once. V is TRBV9 and J is TRBJ2-1; 10 nucleotides match TRBD2. The sample consisted of peripheral blood. The source of this sequence is an elderly man with acute or convalescent COVID-19. The CDR3 sequence is CASSVVERGGYNEQFF. The CDR3, as DNA: TGTGCCAGCAGCGTAGTTGAGCGGGGGGGCTACAATGAGCAGTTCTTC.